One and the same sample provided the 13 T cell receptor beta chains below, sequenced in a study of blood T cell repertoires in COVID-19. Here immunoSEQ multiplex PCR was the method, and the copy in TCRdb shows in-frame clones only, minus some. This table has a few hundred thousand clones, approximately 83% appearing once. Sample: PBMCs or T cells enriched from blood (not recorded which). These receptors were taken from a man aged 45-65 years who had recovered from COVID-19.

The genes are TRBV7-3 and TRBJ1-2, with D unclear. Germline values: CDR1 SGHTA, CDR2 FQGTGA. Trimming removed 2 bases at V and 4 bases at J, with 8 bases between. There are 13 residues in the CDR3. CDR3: CASSLYESYGYTF. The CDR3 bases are TGTGCCAGCAGCTTATATGAGTCCTATGGCTACACCTTC.

CDR3 DNA sequence: TGTGCCAGCACCCCCCAGCCCGCGGGAGGGTACAATGAGCAGTTCTTC. Translating it yields CASTPQPAGGYNEQFF. The chain recombines TRBV28 with TRBJ2-1; 9 positions match TRBD2. With V trimmed by 7 bases and J by 4 bases, 11 bases remained unmatched. The CDR3 spans 16 residues. The germline V gene encodes CDR1 MDHEN and CDR2 SYDVKM.

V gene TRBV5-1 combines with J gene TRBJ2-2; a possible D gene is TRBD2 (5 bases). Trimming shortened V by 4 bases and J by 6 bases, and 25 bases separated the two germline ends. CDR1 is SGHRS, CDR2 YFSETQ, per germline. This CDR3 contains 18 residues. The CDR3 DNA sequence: TGCGCCAGCAGCCTAAATTTACCCGGACGGAGGTTACCCGGGGAGCTGTTTTTT. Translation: CASSLNLPGRRLPGELFF. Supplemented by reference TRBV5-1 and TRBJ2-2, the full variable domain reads KAGVTQTPRYLIKTRGQQVTLSCSPISGHRSVSWYQQTPGQGLQFLFEYFSETQRNKGNFPGRFSGRQFSNSRSEMNVSTLELGDSALYLCASSLNLPGRRLPGELFFGEGSRLTVL.

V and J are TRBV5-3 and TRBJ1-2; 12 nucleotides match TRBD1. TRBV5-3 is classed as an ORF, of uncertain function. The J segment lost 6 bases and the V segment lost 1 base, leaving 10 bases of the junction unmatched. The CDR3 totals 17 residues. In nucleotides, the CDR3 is TGTGCCAGAAGCTTGTGGGACAGGGGGCTGGGTGAGGATGGCTACACCTTC. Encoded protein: CARSLWDRGLGEDGYTF.

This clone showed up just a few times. The CDR3 nucleotides are TGTGCTAGTGGTTTTCCTCAATCGCAGGGGGCTGGCTACACCTTC. Protein product: CASGFPQSQGAGYTF. The chain carries TRBV12-5 and TRBJ1-2; 8 bases agree with TRBD1. The germline gives CDR1 LGHNT, CDR2 FRNRAP. Losses at the gene ends were 3 bases for V and 7 bases for J; bases not matched to a gene: 10. The CDR3 runs 15 residues.

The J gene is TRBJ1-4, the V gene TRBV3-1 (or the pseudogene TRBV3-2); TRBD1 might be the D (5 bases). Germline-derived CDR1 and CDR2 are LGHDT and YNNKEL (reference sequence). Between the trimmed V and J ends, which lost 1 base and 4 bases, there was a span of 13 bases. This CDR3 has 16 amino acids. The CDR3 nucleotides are TGTGCCAGCAGCCAAGTTGGTGGGGCGCTTAATGAAAAACTGTTTTTT. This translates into CASSQVGGALNEKLFF.

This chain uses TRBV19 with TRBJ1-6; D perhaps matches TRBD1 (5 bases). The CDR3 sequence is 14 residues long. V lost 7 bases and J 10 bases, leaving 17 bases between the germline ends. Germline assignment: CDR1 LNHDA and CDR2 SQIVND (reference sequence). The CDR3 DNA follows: TGTGCCAGTACTGGCCAAGGGGCTCGCTCACCCCTCCACTTT. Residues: CASTGQGARSPLHF.

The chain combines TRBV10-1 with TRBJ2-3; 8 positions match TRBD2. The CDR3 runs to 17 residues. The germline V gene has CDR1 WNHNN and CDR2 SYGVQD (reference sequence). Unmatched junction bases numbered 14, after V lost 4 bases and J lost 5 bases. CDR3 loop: CASSALEAGAGRDTQYF. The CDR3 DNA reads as TGCGCCAGCAGTGCCCTCGAAGCGGGAGCCGGGAGAGATACGCAGTATTTT.

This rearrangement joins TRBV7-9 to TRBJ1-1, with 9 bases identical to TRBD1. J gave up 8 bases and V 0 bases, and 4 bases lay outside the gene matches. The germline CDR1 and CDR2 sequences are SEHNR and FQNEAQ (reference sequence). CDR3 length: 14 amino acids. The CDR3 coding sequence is TGTGCCAGCAGCTTAGCGCGGGACAGGGCGGAAGCTTTCTTT. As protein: CASSLARDRAEAFF.

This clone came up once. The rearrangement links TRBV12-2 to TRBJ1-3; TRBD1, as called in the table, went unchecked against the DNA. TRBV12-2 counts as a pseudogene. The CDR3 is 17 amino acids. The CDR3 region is CASRLRHIPISGNTIYF. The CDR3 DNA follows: TGTGCAAGTCGCTTACGACATATCCCCATCTCTGGAAACACCATATATTTT.

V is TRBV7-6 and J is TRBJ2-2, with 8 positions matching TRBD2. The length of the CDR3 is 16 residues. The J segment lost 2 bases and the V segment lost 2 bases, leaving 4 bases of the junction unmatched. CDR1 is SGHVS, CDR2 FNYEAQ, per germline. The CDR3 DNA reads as TGTGCCAGCAGCTTACGGCTAGCGGGTAACACCGGGGAGCTGTTTTTT. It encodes CASSLRLAGNTGELFF.

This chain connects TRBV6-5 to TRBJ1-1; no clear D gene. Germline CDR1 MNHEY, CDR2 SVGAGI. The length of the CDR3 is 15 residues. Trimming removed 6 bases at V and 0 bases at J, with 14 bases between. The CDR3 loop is CASSRPGTVNTEAFF. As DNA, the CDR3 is TGTGCCAGCAGCCGCCCGGGAACCGTGAACACTGAAGCTTTCTTT.

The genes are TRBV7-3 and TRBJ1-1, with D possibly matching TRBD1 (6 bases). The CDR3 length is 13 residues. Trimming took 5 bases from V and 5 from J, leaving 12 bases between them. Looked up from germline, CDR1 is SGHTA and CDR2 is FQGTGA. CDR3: CASSLKQGTEAFF. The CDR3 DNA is TGTGCCAGCAGCCTTAAACAGGGAACTGAAGCTTTCTTT.